The 24 T cell receptor beta chains below all came from one sample that was sequenced in a study of cytomegalovirus exposure and HLA in healthy donors. Researchers ran the PCR with 60 Vbeta and 13 Jbeta primers. TCRdb keeps only in-frame clones here, not all; method: immunoSEQ multiplex PCR. The sample consists of some 150,000 clones, around 69% of them appearing once. Sequenced sample: PBMCs. These receptors all come from a woman under 40 in good health and CMV-seronegative.

The table lists this clone with a few counts. The V gene is TRBV15, the J gene TRBJ2-5; D possibly corresponds to TRBD2 (7 bases). The V end was cut by 4 bases, the J end by 2 bases, with 17 bases between. The germline gives CDR1 LNHNV, CDR2 YYDKDF (reference sequence). The CDR3 runs to 16 residues. CDR3 in amino acids: CATSTGRGGWQETQYF. The CDR3 coding sequence is TGTGCCACCAGCACGGGCCGCGGGGGCTGGCAAGAGACCCAGTACTTC. Drawing the rest from reference TRBV15 and TRBJ2-5, the complete variable domain is DAMVIQNPRYQVTQFGKPVTLSCSQTLNHNVMYWYQQKSSQAPKLLFHYYDKDFNNEADTPDNFQSRRPNTSFCFLDIRSPGLGDTAMYLCATSTGRGGWQETQYFGPGTRLLVL.

Concerning this clone: Other DNA sequences from this sample encode an identical CDR3 as well. This chain joins TRBV15 and TRBJ1-5, with D possibly TRBD1 on 6 matching bases. Per the germline V gene, CDR1 is LNHNV and CDR2 is YYDKDF (reference sequence). V gave up 5 bases and J gave up 1 base, with 12 bases separating them. This CDR3 spans 15 amino acids. The CDR3 DNA is TGTGCCACCAGCGTCTGGACAGTGAGCAATCAGCCCCAGCATTTT. This sequence encodes CATSVWTVSNQPQHF.

The chain has TRBV4-1 and TRBJ2-1; 8 bases match TRBD2. The CDR3 spans 13 residues. V lost 2 bases and J lost 11; bases outside the gene matches: 5. From germline, CDR1 is MGHRA and CDR2 YSYEKL. The DNA of the CDR3 is TGCGCCAGCAGCCAAAGGGGCGGGAGGAAGCAGTTCTTC. Translating it yields CASSQRGGRKQFF.

This chain joins TRBV10-3 and TRBJ1-2; 8 nucleotides agree with TRBD1. J was trimmed by 3 bases and V by 0 bases; bases with no gene match: 9. The germline CDR1 and CDR2 sequences are ENHRY and SYGVKD. The CDR3 sequence is 17 residues long. This CDR3 is CAISESSGQVGDYGYTF. CDR3 in DNA: TGTGCCATCAGTGAGTCATCGGGACAGGTCGGGGACTATGGCTACACCTTC.

V gene TRBV6-5 combines with J gene TRBJ1-1; 8 nucleotides line up with TRBD1. Trimming took 2 bases from V and 4 from J; bases not matched to a gene: 3. Germline loops: CDR1 MNHEY, CDR2 SVGAGI. CDR3 length: 14 residues. CDR3 amino acids: CASSYPGGGTEAFF. In nucleotides, the CDR3 is TGTGCCAGCAGTTACCCAGGGGGCGGCACTGAAGCTTTCTTT.

This clone was found a few times. This chain joins TRBV30 and TRBJ2-6, with TRBD1 as a possible D gene (6 bases). The V gene's germline CDR1 is GTSNPN and CDR2 SVGIG (reference sequence). This CDR3 is built from 17 residues. Between the trimmed V and J ends, which lost 0 bases and 0 bases, there was a span of 12 bases. The CDR3 DNA sequence: TGTGCCTGGAGTGTACAGGGACCTCACTCTGGGGCCAACGTCCTGACTTTC. Translation: CAWSVQGPHSGANVLTF.

This clone was detected a few times. J is TRBJ2-1 and V is TRBV5-8; a weak D match, TRBD2 (5 bases). The CDR3 is made up of 12 amino acids. The V gene lost 4 bases and the J gene lost 8 bases, with 10 bases spanning the gap. Per germline, CDR1 SGHTS and CDR2 YDEGEE. The CDR3 protein is CASSRDGHEQFF. The CDR3 coding sequence is TGTGCCAGCAGCCGGGATGGTCATGAGCAGTTCTTC.

The sample holds a few counts of this clone. The rearrangement links TRBV6-1 to TRBJ1-4, with D uncertain. V dropped 2 bases and J dropped 7 bases, with 11 bases sitting between them. Germline assignment: CDR1 MNHNS and CDR2 SASEGT. This CDR3 is built from 14 residues. In DNA, the CDR3 is TGTGCCAGCAGTGAATCTTGGAGGCTTGAAAAACTGTTTTTT. This translates into CASSESWRLEKLFF.

The V call is TRBV9, the J call TRBJ2-3; no reliable D call. The CDR3 has 14 residues. The germline V gene encodes CDR1 SGDLS and CDR2 YYNGEE. V gave up 0 bases and J gave up 4 bases, with 9 bases separating them. The CDR3, as DNA: TGTGCCAGCAGCGTAGTCGGTATTCCAGATACGCAGTATTTT. It translates to CASSVVGIPDTQYF. Looking up the rest from reference TRBV9 and TRBJ2-3 gives the full variable domain: DSGVTQTPKHLITATGQRVTLRCSPRSGDLSVYWYQQSLDQGLQFLIQYYNGEERAKGNILERFSAQQFPDLHSELNLSSLELGDSALYFCASSVVGIPDTQYFGPGTRLTVL.

The gene calls are TRBV27 and TRBJ2-1; TRBD2 matches 9 bases. V lost 6 bases to trimming and J lost 3 bases; unmatched junction nucleotides: 9. Germline V CDR1 and CDR2: MNHEY, SMNVEV (reference sequence). The CDR3 is made up of 16 amino acids. In nucleotides, the CDR3 is TGTGCCAGCAGGAAAATGGGACTAGCAGACTACAATGAGCAGTTCTTC. It translates to CASRKMGLADYNEQFF.

This chain connects TRBV2 to TRBJ2-3; 12 positions agree with TRBD2. From germline, CDR1 is SNHLY and CDR2 FYNNEI. V gave up 1 base and J gave up 4 bases; unmatched junction bases: 12. The CDR3 is 19 amino acids. Here the CDR3 reads CASSEGWLAGGPGADTQYF. The CDR3 nucleotides are TGTGCCAGCAGTGAAGGTTGGCTAGCGGGAGGGCCTGGGGCAGATACGCAGTATTTT.

This chain joins TRBV29-1 and TRBJ2-5, with D possibly matching TRBD2 (6 bases). CDR3 size: 12 residues. Germline loops: CDR1 SQVTM, CDR2 ANQGSEA. V was shortened by 7 bases and J by 2 bases, with 11 bases between the two germline ends. The CDR3 loop is CSASGTQETQYF. Written as DNA, the CDR3 is TGCAGCGCGTCAGGGACTCAAGAGACCCAGTACTTC. The variable domain in full, completed from reference TRBV29-1 and TRBJ2-5, reads SAVISQKPSRDICQRGTSLTIQCQVDSQVTMMFWYRQQPGQSLTLIATANQGSEATYESGFVIDKFPISRPNLTFSTLTVSNMSPEDSSIYLCSASGTQETQYFGPGTRLLVL.

The rearrangement uses TRBV6-5 and TRBJ1-5, with 7 bases that match TRBD1. The V gene end was trimmed by 4 bases and the J gene end by 6 bases; junction bases not matched to a gene: 3. Germline CDR1 reads MNHEY; CDR2 reads SVGAGI. The CDR3 contains 13 residues. The DNA of the CDR3 is TGTGCCAGCAGTTGGGGACAGTTTCAGCCCCAGCATTTT. It encodes CASSWGQFQPQHF.

This clone was seen more than once but under ten times. V gene TRBV5-4 combines with J gene TRBJ2-1; no reliable D call. Germline values: CDR1 SGHNT, CDR2 YYREEE (reference sequence). Deletions cut 0 bases from V and 7 bases from J, with 5 bases between. The CDR3 spans 12 residues. Written as DNA, the CDR3 is TGTGCCAGCAGCTTGGAACAGAATGAGCAGTTCTTC. Amino acids: CASSLEQNEQFF.

The chain joins TRBV29-1 to TRBJ2-5, with 7 positions matching TRBD2. The closer fit of TRBJ2-7 to the DNA end suggests the J call may be wrong. The CDR3 length is 14 residues. The germline CDR1 and CDR2 sequences are SQVTM and ANQGSEA. CDR3 nucleotide sequence: TGCAGCGCAGGATCGGGCGGGGGACCTTTCGAGCAGTACTTC. As protein: CSAGSGGGPFEQYF.

V gene TRBV7-2 combines with J gene TRBJ2-1; 8 nucleotides line up with TRBD2. Germline-derived CDR1 and CDR2 are SGHTA and FQGNSA. CDR3 length: 19 residues. The J segment lost 1 base and the V segment lost 5 bases, leaving 16 bases of the junction unmatched. CDR3 residues: CASSILLAVRGGSYNEQFF. CDR3 coding DNA: TGTGCCAGCAGCATCTTACTAGCGGTGAGGGGAGGGTCCTACAATGAGCAGTTCTTC.

This clone came up a few times. The V call is TRBV10-1, the J call TRBJ1-1; D is possibly TRBD1 (6 bases). The V end lost 8 bases, the J end lost 0 bases, and 19 bases lay between the germline ends. Germline V gives CDR1 WNHNN, CDR2 SYGVQD (reference sequence). The CDR3 is made up of 16 amino acids. The CDR3 reads CASPDSGVSLNTEAFF. Written as DNA, the CDR3 is TGCGCCAGCCCGGACAGTGGGGTATCTCTGAACACTGAAGCTTTCTTT.

V usage is TRBV4-3 and J usage is TRBJ2-7; TRBD1 agrees at 8 bases. The CDR3 spans 14 residues. Germline lookup yields CDR1 LGHNA and CDR2 YSLEER. V was pared by 3 bases and J by 5 bases, with 6 bases of the junction left unmatched. The CDR3 DNA reads TGCGCCAGCAGCCACTGGGACAGGCCGAACGAGCAGTACTTC. It translates to CASSHWDRPNEQYF.

A few counts support this clone. The chain is built from TRBV7-3 and TRBJ2-2; 7 bases agree with TRBD1. From germline, CDR1 is SGHTA and CDR2 FQGTGA. The CDR3 has 13 amino acids. The J segment lost 4 bases and the V segment lost 7 bases, leaving 3 bases of the junction unmatched. The CDR3 here is CASTTGVTGELFF. The CDR3 region has the DNA TGTGCCAGCACCACAGGGGTCACCGGGGAGCTGTTTTTT.

The chain carries TRBV6-5 and TRBJ1-5; unclear D gene. V was cut by 10 bases and J by 5 bases, with 15 bases left in between. Germline assignment: CDR1 MNHEY and CDR2 SVGAGI. The CDR3 runs to 13 residues. CDR3 amino acids: CATGRGDYQPQHF. The CDR3, as DNA: TGTGCCACAGGTCGGGGAGATTATCAGCCCCAGCATTTT.

The V and J genes are TRBV11-3 and TRBJ2-2, with D possibly TRBD2 on 6 matching bases. The V end lost 5 bases, the J end lost 0 bases, and 13 bases lay between the germline ends. The length of the CDR3 is 16 residues. Germline CDR1 reads SGHNT; CDR2 reads YENEEA. The CDR3 loop reads CASSGGIRANTGELFF. CDR3 in DNA: TGTGCCAGCAGCGGGGGGATAAGGGCGAACACCGGGGAGCTGTTTTTT.

This clone was picked up a small number of times. The V call is TRBV4-1, the J call TRBJ1-1; D uncertain. Per germline, CDR1 MGHRA and CDR2 YSYEKL. Trimming shortened V by 3 bases and J by 8 bases, and 13 bases separated the two germline ends. CDR3 length: 13 residues. CDR3 amino acids: CASSQTQMVEAFF. In DNA, the CDR3 is TGCGCCAGCAGCCAGACTCAAATGGTGGAAGCTTTCTTT.

This clone was seen only once. CDR3 bases: TGTGCCAGCAGCCCTGACAGGAATGAAGCTTTCTTT. Protein sequence: CASSPDRNEAFF. The J gene is TRBJ1-1, the V gene TRBV2, with D tentatively TRBD1 (6 bases). CDR3 size: 12 residues. Germline lookup yields CDR1 SNHLY and CDR2 FYNNEI. Trimming pared 6 bases from V and 7 bases from J, leaving 12 bases between. Full variable domain (outside the CDR3, taken from reference TRBV2 and TRBJ1-1): EPEVTQTPSHQVTQMGQEVILRCVPISNHLYFYWYRQILGQKVEFLVSFYNNEISEKSEIFDDQFSVERPDGSNFTLKIRSTKLEDSAMYFCASSPDRNEAFFGQGTRLTVV.

The chain joins TRBV19 to TRBJ2-1; the D is unclear. V was pared by 5 bases and J by 15 bases, with 5 bases between. This CDR3 has 8 amino acids. Looked up from germline, CDR1 is LNHDA and CDR2 is SQIVND (reference sequence). The CDR3 here is CASSFLFF. The CDR3 DNA is TGTGCCAGTAGTTTCCTGTTCTTC.